The 17 T cell receptor beta chains reported below all come from one sample, sequenced in a study of blood T cell repertoires in COVID-19. The table came from immunoSEQ multiplex PCR; TCRdb's copy has only in-frame clones and leaves some out. Among roughly 200,000 clones listed, nearly 90% were seen once. Sample: PBMCs or T cells enriched from blood (not recorded which). The receptors derive from a woman in her 40s with acute COVID-19.

V is TRBV3-1 (or the pseudogene TRBV3-2) and J is TRBJ1-2; TRBD1 matches 12 bases. The germline V gene encodes CDR1 LGHDT and CDR2 YNNKEL (reference sequence). The trim removed 0 bases at V and 7 bases at J, leaving 6 bases unmatched. The CDR3 runs 16 residues. CDR3 region: CASSQDWGQGALGYTF. CDR3 DNA: TGTGCCAGCAGCCAAGACTGGGGACAGGGGGCGCTTGGCTACACCTTC.

The CDR3 sequence: CASSRNMDEQYF. The CDR3 DNA sequence: TGTGCCAGCAGCCGAAACATGGACGAGCAGTACTTC. The genes are TRBV12-3 or TRBV12-4 and TRBJ2-7; D not certain. With 6 bases removed from V and 5 bases from J, the gap between germline ends came to 11 bases. This CDR3 has 12 residues.

The genes are TRBV6-1 and TRBJ1-1; D is undetermined. Germline loops: CDR1 MNHNS, CDR2 SASEGT. The CDR3 sequence is 15 residues long. Between the trimmed V and J ends, which lost 3 bases and 0 bases, there was a span of 11 bases. The CDR3 nucleotides are TGTGCCAGCAGTGACCCGGGATTTCTGAACACTGAAGCTTTCTTT. Translation gives CASSDPGFLNTEAFF.

This clone was seen only a few times. CDR3 in amino acids: CASSPRASGNTIYF. In DNA form, the CDR3 reads TGTGCCAGCAGCCCCCGCGCCTCTGGAAACACCATATATTTT. J is TRBJ1-3 and V is TRBV3-1 (or the pseudogene TRBV3-2), with unresolved D. V lost 4 bases and J 0 bases, leaving 7 bases between the germline ends. Per the germline V gene, CDR1 is LGHDT and CDR2 is YNNKEL (reference sequence). The CDR3 runs to 14 residues.

This chain connects TRBV5-1 to TRBJ1-2, with D unresolved. The CDR3 is made up of 13 amino acids. Trimming shortened V by 0 bases and J by 7 bases, and 10 bases separated the two germline ends. Germline CDR1 reads SGHRS; CDR2 reads YFSETQ. CDR3 sequence (DNA): TGCGCCAGCAGCTTGGTGGTCTATGGTGGCTACACCTTC. Protein sequence: CASSLVVYGGYTF.

The chain links TRBV2 to TRBJ2-1; 14 nucleotides match TRBD2. The CDR3 sequence is 16 residues long. Trimming took 1 base from V and 7 from J; bases not matched to a gene: 3. Germline values: CDR1 SNHLY, CDR2 FYNNEI. DNA for the CDR3: TGTGCCAGCAGTGAAGGACTAGCGGGGGGGCTGAATGAGCAGTTCTTC. This sequence encodes CASSEGLAGGLNEQFF.

The DNA of the CDR3 is TGTGCCTGGACCCCAGGGGGCCACTATGGCTACACCTTC. Its protein product is CAWTPGGHYGYTF. The genes are TRBV30 and TRBJ1-2, with 8 bases fitting TRBD1. Germline V CDR1 and CDR2: GTSNPN, SVGIG (reference sequence). The CDR3 loop spans 13 amino acids. Germline trimming cut 4 bases from V and 3 bases from J; bases unmatched to any gene: 4.

This chain uses TRBV10-3 with TRBJ2-5; 14 bases align to TRBD2. The germline CDR1 and CDR2 sequences are ENHRY and SYGVKD. The CDR3 contains 17 residues. The V segment lost 4 bases and the J segment 4 bases; nucleotides outside the gene matches: 8. CDR3 coding DNA: TGTGCCATCAGTGGGGGGGGACTAGCGGGAGCTTTAGAGACCCAGTACTTC. Its protein product is CAISGGGLAGALETQYF.

V gene TRBV5-5 combines with J gene TRBJ1-6, with D uncertain. The CDR3 consists of 13 residues. Germline assignment: CDR1 SGHKS and CDR2 YYEKEE (reference sequence). Trimming stripped 1 base from V and 7 bases from J, with 6 bases between. The DNA of the CDR3 is TGTGCCAGCAGCTTGACGGAGAATTCACCCCTCCACTTT. This gives the protein CASSLTENSPLHF.

The chain uses TRBV6-5 and TRBJ2-3, with D tentatively TRBD2 (5 bases). CDR1 and CDR2 (germline): MNHEY, SVGAGI. Trimming pared 7 bases from V and 7 bases from J, leaving 12 bases between. CDR3 length: 12 residues. CDR3 sequence (DNA): TGTGCCAGCACACGGACTGCAAATACGCAGTATTTT. Translating it yields CASTRTANTQYF.

The V call is TRBV28, the J call TRBJ1-3, with D possibly matching TRBD1 (6 bases). Deletions cut 4 bases from V and 0 bases from J, with 10 bases between. The CDR3 is 15 residues long. Looked up from germline, CDR1 is MDHEN and CDR2 is SYDVKM. The CDR3 loop is CASSYLQGSGNTIYF. The CDR3 region has the DNA TGTGCCAGCAGTTACCTACAGGGCTCTGGAAACACCATATATTTT.

The chain couples TRBV7-2 to TRBJ2-1; tentatively, D is TRBD1 (5 bases). Trimming pared 5 bases from V and 4 bases from J, leaving 15 bases between. Germline values: CDR1 SGHTA, CDR2 FQGNSA. CDR3 size: 15 residues. In nucleotides, the CDR3 is TGTGCCAGCAGCACGCAAAGGGGAAGGTACAATGAGCAGTTCTTC. Translated: CASSTQRGRYNEQFF.

The chain links TRBV7-8 to TRBJ2-5; the match to TRBD1 covers 9 bases. The CDR3 spans 15 residues. V was clipped by 4 bases and J by 1 base; unmatched bases: 4. CDR1 SGHVS and CDR2 FQNEAQ come from the germline V gene. This CDR3 reads CASSSRDRAQETQYF. For the CDR3, the DNA is TGTGCCAGCAGCTCCCGGGACAGGGCCCAAGAGACCCAGTACTTC.

The chain employs TRBV21-1 and TRBJ2-5; the D call of TRBD2 is as the table states it, not checked on the DNA. TRBV21-1 is assigned pseudogene status. The CDR3 is 16 residues long. The CDR3 region has the DNA TGTGCCAGCAGCAAAGCTCGGGACTGCCATGAAGAGACCCAGTACTTC. Its translation is CASSKARDCHEETQYF.

The chain carries TRBV27 and TRBJ1-6; D remains ambiguous. CDR1 MNHEY and CDR2 SMNVEV come from the germline V gene (reference sequence). CDR3 length: 14 residues. The V end was cut by 3 bases, the J end by 4 bases, with 7 bases between. The CDR3: CASSFRGYNSPLHF. The CDR3 nucleotides read TGTGCCAGCAGTTTCCGAGGTTATAATTCACCCCTCCACTTT.

DNA for the CDR3: TGTGCCAGCAGTTATCGGACAGGGGTAGGGATTGCTGAAGCTTTCTTT. It yields the protein CASSYRTGVGIAEAFF. J is TRBJ1-1 and V is TRBV27; 9 bases align to TRBD1. V lost 4 bases, J lost 6 bases, and 12 bases stayed unmatched. Germline assignment: CDR1 MNHEY and CDR2 SMNVEV (reference sequence). The CDR3 spans 16 residues.

This rearrangement joins TRBV19 to TRBJ2-7; 9 bases map to TRBD1. Germline CDR1 and CDR2: LNHDA and SQIVND (reference sequence). With V trimmed by 6 bases and J by 4 bases, 4 bases remained unmatched. This CDR3 is 13 amino acids long. This chain's CDR3 is CASSPTGGYEQYF. As DNA, the CDR3 is TGTGCCAGTAGCCCGACAGGGGGGTACGAGCAGTACTTC. The variable domain in full, with the rest retrieved from reference TRBV19 and TRBJ2-7, is DGGITQSPKYLFRKEGQNVTLSCEQNLNHDAMYWYRQDPGQGLRLIYYSQIVNDFQKGDIAEGYSVSREKKESFPLTVTSAQKNPTAFYLCASSPTGGYEQYFGPGTRLTVT.